This T cell receptor (beta chain) was captured by sequencing in a study of tumor-infiltrating lymphocytes in primary liver carcinoma. At the level of the study: Men as well as women, aged 30 to 69 years, made up the patients.

Within the sample, this clonotype is medium-sized. Its specificity is not known. The investigators made TCR beta cDNA from roughly 460 ng total RNA, using a constant-region primer. Slightly modified ARM-PCR with three nested multiplex PCR rounds yielded TCR beta libraries. Each of the first two PCR rounds ran approximately 10 cycles with TRBV1-TRBV30 forward and C-beta reverse primers. TCRdb ran MiXCR on the multiplex PCR reads and lists one entry per CDR3 protein. Of tens of thousands of distinct CDR3 sequences in the sample, around 70% are singletons; the top ten hold approximately 19%. General observations from the study: Researchers report that only about 8-25% of top clones turned up in all five tumor regions. Tumors had a top-250-clone fraction that was significantly higher than blood (p = 0.039).

J lost 5 bases, V lost 5 bases, and 8 bases had no gene match. Germline V lookup: CDR1 ENHRY, CDR2 SYGVKD. The CDR3 spans 14 residues. Co-extraction yielded RNA and DNA from around 20-30 mg of unsorted bulk tissue. This sequence originates from a man in his forties with primary liver carcinoma and hepatitis B virus infection. The chain joins TRBV10-3 to TRBJ2-7, with TRBD1 matching 8 bases. The sequencing sample was made of liver tumor tissue from sampling region 1. Regarding subset: tumor region T1, superior pole. Here the CDR3 DNA reads TGTGCCATCAGTTCTAGGGCACAGGGGGACGAGCAGTACTTC. This sequence encodes CAISSRAQGDEQYF.